The source of this TCR beta chain is a study of STAT3 mutations in large granular lymphocyte leukemia. As regards this clone: Its matching antigen is unknown.

V lost 4 bases, J lost 5 bases, and 5 bases lay in between. The length of the CDR3 is 10 residues. Germline lookup yields CDR1 DFQATT and CDR2 SNEGSKA (reference sequence). This table comes from immunoSEQ multiplex PCR, and its TCRdb copy is limited to in-frame clones, with some not included. The table records approximately 42,000 clones, about three quarters of them present only once. Overall study results and limits: At least one immunodominant TCR beta clonotype appeared in every T-cell large granular lymphocyte leukemia patient. Suggested: STAT3 mutation was not the ancestral event for these clonal expansions.

The V and J genes are TRBV20-1 and TRBJ2-5; D unresolved. Material for sequencing was PBMCs. The clonotype comes from a human donor with T large granular lymphocyte leukemia. Some clones in this sample may be carry-over from other donors' samples. In DNA form, the CDR3 reads TGCAGTGCTATTGTTGAGACCCAGTACTTC. Protein sequence: CSAIVETQYF.